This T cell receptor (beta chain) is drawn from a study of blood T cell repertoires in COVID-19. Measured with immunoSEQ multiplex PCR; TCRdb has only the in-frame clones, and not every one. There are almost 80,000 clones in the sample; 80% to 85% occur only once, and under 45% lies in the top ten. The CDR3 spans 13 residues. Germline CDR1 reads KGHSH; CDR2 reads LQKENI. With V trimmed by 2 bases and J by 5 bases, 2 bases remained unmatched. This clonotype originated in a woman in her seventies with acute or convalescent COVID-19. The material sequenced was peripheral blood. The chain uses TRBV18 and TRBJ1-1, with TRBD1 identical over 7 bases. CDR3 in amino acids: CASSPAGGTEAFF. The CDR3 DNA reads TGTGCCAGCTCACCAGCAGGGGGAACTGAAGCTTTCTTT.